The 18 T cell receptor beta chains below all came from one sample that was sequenced in a study of T cells in Graves' hyperthyroidism and ophthalmopathy. Authors of the study amplified TCR beta CDR3 regions from RNA transcripts. With the HTBI primer set, the TCR CDR3 went through a first round of RT-PCR. TCRdb reanalysed the multiplex PCR reads using MiXCR and keeps one entry per CDR3 protein. The table shows about 620,000 distinct CDR3 sequences, with roughly 17% occurring only once. The specimen was blood. Receptor source: a woman under 40 with Graves' hyperthyroidism.

In this sample, this clonotype turned up a few times. The gene calls are TRBV19 and TRBJ2-7; 10 bases agree with TRBD1. This CDR3 has 13 residues. V lost 8 bases, J lost 6 bases, and 7 bases stayed unmatched. The germline CDR1 and CDR2 sequences are LNHDA and SQIVND (reference sequence). CDR3 residues: CASLDRGNGEQYF. The DNA for the CDR3 is TGTGCCAGTTTGGACAGGGGGAATGGCGAGCAGTACTTC. The full variable domain, rest sourced from reference TRBV19 and TRBJ2-7, is DGGITQSPKYLFRKEGQNVTLSCEQNLNHDAMYWYRQDPGQGLRLIYYSQIVNDFQKGDIAEGYSVSREKKESFPLTVTSAQKNPTAFYLCASLDRGNGEQYFGPGTRLTVT.

This chain links TRBV15 with TRBJ2-2, with TRBD1 matching over 7 bases. The trim removed 4 bases at V and 6 bases at J, leaving 2 bases unmatched. The CDR3 covers 13 residues. From germline, CDR1 is LNHNV and CDR2 YYDKDF (reference sequence). CDR3 region: CATSIQGAGELFF. In nucleotides, the CDR3 is TGTGCCACCAGCATCCAGGGGGCCGGGGAGCTGTTTTTT.

The chain recombines TRBV19 with TRBJ2-3; possible D gene TRBD2, 7 bases. The CDR3 contains 13 residues. Germline values: CDR1 LNHDA, CDR2 SQIVND (reference sequence). With 7 bases removed from V and 8 bases from J, the gap between germline ends came to 16 bases. CDR3 DNA sequence: TGTGCCAGTAAGGGCACGGGGGGCGTTACGCAGTATTTT. Amino acids: CASKGTGGVTQYF.

This rearrangement joins TRBV15 to TRBJ2-7; D call uncertain. This CDR3 has 13 amino acids. V was clipped by 1 base and J by 1 base, with 5 bases between them. CDR1 is LNHNV, CDR2 YYDKDF, per germline (reference sequence). CDR3 sequence (DNA): TGTGCCACCAGCAGAGGCGATTCCTACGAGCAGTACTTC. Amino acid sequence: CATSRGDSYEQYF.

This clonotype was seen repeatedly, ten times or more. The chain links TRBV6-1 to TRBJ2-7, with 9 bases that match TRBD1. V shed 5 bases, J shed 4 bases, and the junction held 9 bases outside the gene matches. Germline CDR1 MNHNS, CDR2 SASEGT. This CDR3 is 15 amino acids long. The CDR3 is CASSSRTGATYEQYF. Here the CDR3 DNA reads TGTGCCAGCAGTTCCCGGACAGGGGCAACTTACGAGCAGTACTTC.

In this sample, this clonotype turned up many times. This chain joins TRBV3-1 and TRBJ1-1, with no clear D. The ends were cut back, 0 bases at V and 5 bases at J, with 7 bases in the middle. The CDR3 is 13 residues long. Germline V gives CDR1 LGHDT, CDR2 YNNKEL (reference sequence). The CDR3 is CASSQEPGTEAFF. CDR3 nucleotide sequence: TGTGCCAGCAGCCAAGAACCAGGTACTGAAGCTTTCTTT.

This clonotype has ten or more counts. This chain joins TRBV12-3 or TRBV12-4 and TRBJ2-1; D perhaps matches TRBD2 (5 bases). Trimming took 5 bases from V and 7 from J, leaving 18 bases between them. The CDR3 is 15 amino acids. CDR3 nucleotides: TGTGCCAGCAGTGTGAGCGGCCCACTGGGGAATGAGCAGTTCTTC. Its translation is CASSVSGPLGNEQFF.

As to this clonotype: This may arise from a read error, as a much more abundant clone is one base away. The chain couples TRBV2 to TRBJ1-2; D call uncertain. The CDR3 spans 12 residues. Germline values: CDR1 SNHLY, CDR2 FYNNEI. The CDR3 is CASRVSNCGYTF. The CDR3 coding sequence is TGTGCCAGCAGGGTCAGTAACTGTGGCTACACCTTC.

This chain uses TRBV20-1 with TRBJ1-2, with TRBD1 identical over 10 bases. The germline gives CDR1 DFQATT, CDR2 SNEGSKA (reference sequence). J lost 5 bases, V lost 1 base, and 4 bases had no gene match. The CDR3 runs to 14 residues. The CDR3 bases are TGCAGTGCTAGAGGGGACAGGGGTTTTTATGGCTACACCTTC. It encodes CSARGDRGFYGYTF.

This clonotype was counted only a few times. This rearrangement joins TRBV28 to TRBJ2-5, with TRBD2 matching over 8 bases. The CDR3 spans 14 residues. Looked up from germline, CDR1 is MDHEN and CDR2 is SYDVKM. Trimming removed 3 bases from V and 3 bases from J; junction bases left unmatched: 3. In DNA, the CDR3 is TGTGCCAGCAGTTTCCGGGAGGGCGAAGAGACCCAGTACTTC. It encodes CASSFREGEETQYF.

This clonotype was counted between two and nine times. The genes are TRBV7-9 and TRBJ2-4; no firm D call. CDR1 is SEHNR, CDR2 FQNEAQ, per germline (reference sequence). Trimming removed 0 bases at V and 5 bases at J, with 11 bases between. This CDR3 spans 15 amino acids. CDR3 sequence: CASSLASRLENIQYF. The CDR3 bases are TGTGCCAGCAGCTTAGCATCGCGGTTAGAAAACATTCAGTACTTC.

This clonotype was detected only a few times. The chain has TRBV2 and TRBJ2-4, with 8 bases identical to TRBD1. Germline assignment: CDR1 SNHLY and CDR2 FYNNEI. This CDR3 is built from 16 residues. V shed 0 bases and J 3 bases; nucleotides not matched to a gene: 4. For the CDR3, the DNA is TGTGCCAGCAGTGAAGCCGGGACAGGCAACAAAAACATTCAGTACTTC. Amino acid sequence: CASSEAGTGNKNIQYF.

This clonotype was observed many times. The J gene is TRBJ2-1, the V gene TRBV20-1, with no clear D. The CDR3 runs to 15 residues. The germline V and J ends were trimmed by 3 bases and 0 bases, with 12 bases remaining between them. The germline CDR1 and CDR2 sequences are DFQATT and SNEGSKA (reference sequence). CDR3 in amino acids: CSASGADHSYNEQFF. The CDR3 DNA reads TGCAGTGCTAGTGGTGCGGACCACTCCTACAATGAGCAGTTCTTC.

The rearrangement links TRBV27 to TRBJ2-7; D possibly corresponds to TRBD1 (6 bases). The CDR3 is 13 amino acids. Per germline, CDR1 MNHEY and CDR2 SMNVEV (reference sequence). V lost 10 bases, J lost 2 bases, and 15 bases lay in between. In DNA form, the CDR3 reads TGTGCCACCGCCCCGGGACACACCTACGAGCAGTACTTC. Translating it yields CATAPGHTYEQYF.

This chain uses TRBV29-1 with TRBJ1-2; perhaps TRBD1 as D (5 bases). Per germline, CDR1 SQVTM and CDR2 ANQGSEA. V was clipped by 3 bases and J by 4 bases, with 15 bases between them. The CDR3 sequence is 14 residues long. DNA for the CDR3: TGCAGCGTTGATGTGGCAGGGTTACGCTATGGCTACACCTTC. It encodes CSVDVAGLRYGYTF.

This clonotype has at least ten counts. The CDR3 sequence: CASSSAGPKETQYF. The CDR3 region has the DNA TGTGCCAGCAGCTCCGCGGGGCCCAAAGAGACCCAGTACTTC. The chain carries TRBV11-3 and TRBJ2-5, with D perhaps TRBD2 (6 bases). In germline, CDR1 is SGHNT, CDR2 YENEEA. Trimming left V 4 bases short and J 3 bases short, with 12 bases between. The CDR3 has 14 residues.

This clonotype was detected many times. The chain recombines TRBV6-2 or TRBV6-3 with TRBJ2-7; no reliable D call. V lost 2 bases, J lost 6 bases, and 11 bases lay in between. The CDR3 is made up of 13 amino acids. Germline V gene sequence: CDR1 MNHEY, CDR2 SVGEGT. The DNA of the CDR3 is TGTGCCAGCAGTTACGTGGGATTGAGCGAGCAGTACTTC. Translating it yields CASSYVGLSEQYF.

In its sample, this clonotype was seen many times. The chain employs TRBV24-1 and TRBJ1-2, with TRBD1 identical over 12 bases. CDR1 is KGHDR and CDR2 is SFDVKD in the germline V gene. The CDR3 runs 14 residues. Germline trimming cut 6 bases from V and 6 bases from J; bases unmatched to any gene: 4. The CDR3 coding sequence is TGTGCCACCAGTAGGGGACAGGGGGCGCATGGCTACACCTTC. The encoded protein is CATSRGQGAHGYTF.